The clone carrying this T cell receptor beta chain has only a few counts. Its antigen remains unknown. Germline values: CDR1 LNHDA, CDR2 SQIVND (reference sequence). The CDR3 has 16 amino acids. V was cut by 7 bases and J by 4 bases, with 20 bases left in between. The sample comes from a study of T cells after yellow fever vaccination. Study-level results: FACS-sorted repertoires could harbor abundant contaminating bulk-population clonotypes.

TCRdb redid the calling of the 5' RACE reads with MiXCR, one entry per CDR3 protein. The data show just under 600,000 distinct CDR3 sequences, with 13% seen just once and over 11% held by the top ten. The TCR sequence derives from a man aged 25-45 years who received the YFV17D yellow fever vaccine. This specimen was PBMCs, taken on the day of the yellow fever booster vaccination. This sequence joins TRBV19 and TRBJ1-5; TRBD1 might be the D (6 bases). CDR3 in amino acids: CASTPPGTGPNQPQHF. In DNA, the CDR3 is TGTGCCAGTACGCCCCCGGGAACAGGGCCTAATCAGCCCCAGCATTTT.